This T cell receptor beta chain was recorded in a study of beta chain features in type 1 diabetes. The overall study: Similarity in age, gender and cell yields was seen between patients and healthy donors.

All of the isolated RNA was reverse transcribed, so expressed TCRB transcripts were sequenced. This table comes from immunoSEQ multiplex PCR, and its TCRdb copy is limited to in-frame clones, with some not included. In the table there are more than 150,000 clones, roughly 11% of which are singletons. Germline CDR1 is MDHEN and CDR2 is SYDVKM. This CDR3 region has 13 residues. V was clipped by 5 bases and J by 4 bases, with 11 bases between them. CD4+ cells of the naive, central memory, regulatory and stem cell-like memory types were sorted via CD45RO/CCR7/CD25/CD127/CD95/CD27. This clone was seen a few times. The target antigen is unknown. Study-wide results and limits: Any HLA-type effect on TCRB rearrangement remained unresolved here.

The V call is TRBV28, the J call TRBJ1-2; a possible D gene is TRBD1 (5 bases). The sequence derives from a man younger than 35 in good health. Sequenced input: central memory CD4+ T cells from blood. The chain's CDR3 is CASSPPGGYGYTF. The CDR3 coding sequence is TGTGCCAGCAGTCCCCCGGGGGGCTATGGCTACACCTTC.